This TCR beta chain came from a study of blood T cell repertoires in COVID-19. CDR3 length equals 17 residues. The germline CDR1 and CDR2 sequences are MNHEY and SMNVEV (reference sequence). With 2 bases removed from V and 0 bases from J, the gap between germline ends came to 17 bases. The table came from immunoSEQ multiplex PCR; TCRdb's copy has only in-frame clones and leaves some out. The profile shows about 440,000 clones, less than 95% of them singletons. The TCR sequence derives from a man aged 18 to 30 who had recovered from COVID-19. The specimen was PBMCs or T cells enriched from blood (not recorded which). The chain carries TRBV27 and TRBJ2-7, with D unresolved. Here the CDR3 reads CASSLTAGVRSSYEQYF. The CDR3 DNA is TGTGCCAGCAGTTTAACGGCTGGAGTCCGAAGCTCCTACGAGCAGTACTTC.